This T cell receptor beta chain was captured in a study of esophageal squamous cell carcinoma under preoperative chemotherapy. TCRdb re-called the PCR reads through MiXCR, storing one row per CDR3 protein. Of 9,000 to 13,000 distinct CDR3 sequences detected, around 63% appear once; the ten largest clones hold 29%. Points on this clonotype: Compared with germline, one end of the junction differs, possibly owing to a read error.

The CDR3 runs to 16 residues. Looked up from germline, CDR1 is MNHNS and CDR2 is SASEGT. Time point of the sample: after preoperative PTX-NDP chemotherapy. This TCR was recovered from a human donor with esophageal squamous cell carcinoma. The donor label of this sample is uncertain. Sampling was performed from a patient given preoperative chemotherapy. The V call is TRBV6-1, the J call TRBJ2-3; TRBD2 matches 8 bases. CDR3 nucleotides: TGTGCCAGCAGTGTCTCGGGGGGGAGCGACACAGATACGCAGTACTTT. Encoded protein: CASSVSGGSDTDTQYF.